These 5 T cell receptor beta chains share one sample of origin, sequenced in a study of cytomegalovirus exposure and HLA in healthy donors. The PCR contained 60 Vbeta and 13 Jbeta primers. Assay: immunoSEQ multiplex PCR; the TCRdb copy retains only in-frame clones and omits some. The sample includes 150,000 to 200,000 clones, more than 70% of them seen just once. The sequenced sample consisted of PBMCs. The receptors derive from a young man in good health and CMV-seronegative.

V usage is TRBV7-9 and J usage is TRBJ2-2; no reliable D call. From germline, CDR1 is SEHNR and CDR2 FQNEAQ (reference sequence). Trimming took off 7 bases at V and 7 bases at J, with 4 bases between the two ends. The CDR3 extends over 10 amino acids. The CDR3, as DNA: TGTGCCAGCACAGGCGGGGAGCTGTTTTTT. It yields the protein CASTGGELFF. Combining the CDR3 with reference TRBV7-9 and TRBJ2-2 gives the whole variable domain DTGVSQNPRHKITKRGQNVTFRCDPISEHNRLYWYRQTLGQGPEFLTYFQNEAQLEKSRLLSDRFSAERPKGSFSTLEIQRTEQGDSAMYLCASTGGELFFGEGSRLTVL.

This rearrangement joins TRBV27 to TRBJ2-4, with 7 bases fitting TRBD2. J was trimmed by 3 bases and V by 5 bases; bases with no gene match: 13. CDR3 length: 17 residues. Germline-derived CDR1 and CDR2 are MNHEY and SMNVEV (reference sequence). The CDR3 loop is CASSQFSAGSNKNIQYF. The DNA of the CDR3 is TGTGCCAGCAGTCAGTTCTCAGCGGGATCAAACAAAAACATTCAGTACTTC.

The chain has TRBV5-7 and TRBJ1-1, with D possibly matching TRBD1 (5 bases). TRBV5-7 is an ORF, with its function uncertain. CDR3 length equals 14 residues. The V end was cut by 4 bases, the J end by 2 bases, with 12 bases between. CDR3 protein: CASSPGRVNTEAFF. The CDR3 DNA reads TGTGCCAGCAGCCCAGGGAGGGTTAACACTGAAGCTTTCTTT.

The chain uses TRBV5-6 and TRBJ1-5, with D perhaps matching TRBD1 (6 bases). The germline CDR1 and CDR2 sequences are SGHDT and YYEEEE. The V and J ends lost 2 bases and 5 bases respectively, with 17 bases between them. The CDR3 has 16 amino acids. Here the CDR3 reads CASSLRRAGVYQPQHF. For the CDR3, the DNA is TGTGCCAGCAGCTTACGAAGGGCAGGGGTCTATCAGCCCCAGCATTTT.

This clone was seen more than once but under ten times. The chain combines TRBV6-6 with TRBJ2-4; 8 nucleotides agree with TRBD1. The V gene end was trimmed by 6 bases and the J gene end by 7 bases; junction bases not matched to a gene: 5. Looked up from germline, CDR1 is MNHNY and CDR2 is SVGAGI (reference sequence). The CDR3 extends over 13 amino acids. The CDR3 is CASRETGENIQYF. CDR3 DNA sequence: TGTGCCAGCAGAGAGACAGGGGAGAACATTCAGTACTTC.